This paragraph covers one TCR beta chain sequence. This entry is derived from a study of blood T cell repertoires in COVID-19. Study summary: PBMCs, B-cell-depleted T cells, or T cells were the source of the cDNA or gDNA that made up the material.

V was pared by 0 bases and J by 6 bases, with 15 bases between. CDR3 length: 15 residues. Per the germline V gene, CDR1 is LGHNA and CDR2 is YNFKEQ. Sequencing was performed with immunoSEQ multiplex PCR; in TCRdb, only in-frame clones are kept and a portion is missing. The sample has under 350,000 clones, 83% seen once; the top ten hold around a tenth. This sequence was found in a woman in her 50s who had recovered from COVID-19. Sequencing was performed on peripheral blood. V gene TRBV4-2 combines with J gene TRBJ2-7, with D maybe TRBD1 (5 bases). The CDR3 is CASSQDLRAGLEQYF. CDR3 nucleotide sequence: TGTGCCAGCAGCCAAGATCTAAGGGCAGGGCTCGAGCAGTACTTC.